This T cell receptor beta chain was identified in a study of T cells in Graves' hyperthyroidism and ophthalmopathy. On this clonotype: No antigen is known for it.

General study points: Ophthalmopathy could be told apart from stable hyperthyroidism with a 13 V-J model.

Ophthalmopathy patients had moderate-to-severe active disease, CAS ≥3, NOSPECS ≥4, and disease duration under 3 months. For the diagnoses, clinical symptoms, serum thyroxine and TRAb, thyroid ultrasound and orbital computed tomography were used. This CDR3 has 14 amino acids. Germline CDR1 reads MNHNS; CDR2 reads SASEGT. The V and J ends lost 2 bases and 5 bases, in that order; junction bases with no gene match: 5. There were TCR beta CDR3 regions amplified from RNA transcripts. TCR CDR3 underwent first-round RT-PCR with the HTBI primer set. TCRdb re-called the multiplex PCR reads through MiXCR, storing one row per CDR3 protein. This table has more than 300,000 distinct CDR3 sequences, about 14% appearing once.

The source is a woman younger than 45 with Graves' ophthalmopathy. The sequenced material came from blood. The chain joins TRBV6-1 to TRBJ2-7; TRBD2 aligns across 8 bases. CDR3 sequence: CASSEQGLENEQYF. Here the CDR3 DNA reads TGTGCCAGCAGTGAACAGGGACTAGAGAACGAGCAGTACTTC.